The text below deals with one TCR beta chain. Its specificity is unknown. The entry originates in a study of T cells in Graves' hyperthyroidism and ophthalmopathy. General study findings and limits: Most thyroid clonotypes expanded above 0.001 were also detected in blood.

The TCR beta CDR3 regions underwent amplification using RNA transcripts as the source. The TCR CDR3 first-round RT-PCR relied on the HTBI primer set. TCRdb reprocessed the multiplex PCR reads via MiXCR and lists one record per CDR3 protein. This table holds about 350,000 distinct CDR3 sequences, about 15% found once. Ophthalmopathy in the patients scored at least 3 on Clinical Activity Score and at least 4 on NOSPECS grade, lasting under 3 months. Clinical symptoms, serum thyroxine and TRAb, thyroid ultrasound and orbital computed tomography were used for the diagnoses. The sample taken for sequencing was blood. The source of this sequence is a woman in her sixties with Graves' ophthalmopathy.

For the CDR3, the DNA is TGTGCCAGCAGACCCTCCGGTCCTAGCAATCAGCCCCAGCATTTT. The encoded protein is CASRPSGPSNQPQHF. V gene TRBV6-1 combines with J gene TRBJ1-5, with D unresolved. Germline CDR1 is MNHNS and CDR2 is SASEGT. This CDR3 is built from 15 residues. V gave up 6 bases and J gave up 0 bases, with 12 bases separating them.